Listed here are 28 T cell receptor beta chains from one sample, sequenced in a study of T cell responses to AZD1222 COVID-19 vaccine. Using immunoSEQ multiplex PCR, the repertoire was profiled, and TCRdb retains in-frame clones only, with some absent. The table records 130,000 to 150,000 clones, approximately 94% of them present only once. Sequencing used peripheral blood, obtained on day 0 of AZD1222 vaccination. Receptor source: an adult in good health.

This chain uses TRBV18 with TRBJ2-3; perhaps TRBD2 as D (6 bases). V was pared by 5 bases and J by 2 bases, with 11 bases between. The V gene's germline CDR1 is KGHSH and CDR2 LQKENI. CDR3 length: 14 residues. This chain's CDR3 is CASSSSGSTDTQYF. For the CDR3, the DNA is TGTGCCAGCTCATCGAGCGGGTCCACAGATACGCAGTATTTT.

CDR3 nucleotides: TGTGCCAGCAGTCAGGGAAGTTACGAGCAGTACTTC. Translated: CASSQGSYEQYF. The genes are TRBV28 and TRBJ2-7; D possibly corresponds to TRBD1 (5 bases). Germline CDR1 MDHEN, CDR2 SYDVKM. The CDR3 spans 12 residues. Trimming stripped 5 bases from V and 4 bases from J, with 9 bases between.

The V call is TRBV5-5, the J call TRBJ2-7, with 14 bases identical to TRBD2. This CDR3 spans 17 amino acids. Germline V gives CDR1 SGHKS, CDR2 YYEKEE (reference sequence). The J segment lost 0 bases and the V segment lost 3 bases, leaving 5 bases of the junction unmatched. CDR3 nucleotide sequence: TGTGCCAGCAGCTACGGACTAGCGGGAGGAAGCTCCTACGAGCAGTACTTC. It translates to CASSYGLAGGSSYEQYF.

The genes are TRBV12-3 or TRBV12-4 and TRBJ1-5, with D unclear. This CDR3 has 13 amino acids. Trimming took 5 bases from V and 3 from J, leaving 8 bases between them. CDR3 loop: CASSLLINQPQHF. CDR3 DNA sequence: TGTGCCAGCAGTCTCCTCATCAATCAGCCCCAGCATTTT.

V is TRBV5-1 and J is TRBJ2-2; D ambiguous. The V gene's germline CDR1 is SGHRS and CDR2 YFSETQ. This CDR3 is built from 13 residues. With 4 bases removed from V and 1 base from J, the gap between germline ends came to 5 bases. CDR3: CASSLLNTGELFF. Written as DNA, the CDR3 is TGCGCCAGCAGCCTACTGAACACCGGGGAGCTGTTTTTT. Full variable domain (rest looked up from reference TRBV5-1 and TRBJ2-2): KAGVTQTPRYLIKTRGQQVTLSCSPISGHRSVSWYQQTPGQGLQFLFEYFSETQRNKGNFPGRFSGRQFSNSRSEMNVSTLELGDSALYLCASSLLNTGELFFGEGSRLTVL.

V usage is TRBV27 and J usage is TRBJ1-1; TRBD1 might be the D (6 bases). The germline V and J ends were trimmed by 6 bases and 4 bases, with 21 bases remaining between them. The CDR3 is 16 amino acids. Germline V gene sequence: CDR1 MNHEY, CDR2 SMNVEV (reference sequence). This CDR3 is CASRPWDTGAGTEAFF. In DNA, the CDR3 is TGTGCCAGCAGACCTTGGGACACTGGAGCTGGCACTGAAGCTTTCTTT.

The chain is built from TRBV7-8 and TRBJ1-3; TRBD1 matches 7 bases. V lost 5 bases, J lost 9 bases, and 7 bases stayed unmatched. Germline V gene sequence: CDR1 SGHVS, CDR2 FQNEAQ. This CDR3 is 13 amino acids long. The CDR3: CASSEDRSGTIYF. The CDR3 DNA reads as TGTGCCAGCAGCGAGGACAGGTCAGGCACCATATATTTT.

The V gene is TRBV5-1, the J gene TRBJ2-7; 7 bases map to TRBD1. Losses at the gene ends were 6 bases for V and 2 bases for J; bases not matched to a gene: 5. This CDR3 region has 13 residues. From germline, CDR1 is SGHRS and CDR2 YFSETQ. The chain's CDR3 is CASKGQQTYEQYF. The DNA for the CDR3 is TGCGCCAGCAAGGGACAGCAGACCTACGAGCAGTACTTC. Based on the CDR3 plus reference TRBV5-1 and TRBJ2-7, the full variable domain is KAGVTQTPRYLIKTRGQQVTLSCSPISGHRSVSWYQQTPGQGLQFLFEYFSETQRNKGNFPGRFSGRQFSNSRSEMNVSTLELGDSALYLCASKGQQTYEQYFGPGTRLTVT.

The chain couples TRBV5-1 to TRBJ2-4; maybe TRBD1 (7 bases). In germline, CDR1 is SGHRS, CDR2 YFSETQ. This CDR3 contains 16 residues. V was shortened by 3 bases and J by 8 bases, with 21 bases between the two germline ends. The CDR3 sequence is CASSYSGTEGGDIQYF. The CDR3 DNA reads as TGCGCCAGCAGCTACTCCGGGACAGAAGGAGGGGACATTCAGTACTTC.

This chain links TRBV6-6 with TRBJ2-7; D could derive from TRBD1 or TRBD2 (6 bases each). This CDR3 is 13 amino acids long. Germline V lookup: CDR1 MNHNY, CDR2 SVGAGI (reference sequence). Trimming took 6 bases from V and 3 from J, leaving 12 bases between them. The CDR3, as DNA: TGTGCCAGCAGCCGAGGGGGGCTCTACGAGCAGTACTTC. Encoded protein: CASSRGGLYEQYF.

This clone has more than one count but fewer than ten. V is TRBV2 and J is TRBJ2-1, with TRBD2 identical over 13 bases. The CDR3 is 14 residues long. The ends lost 6 bases at V and 6 bases at J; junction bases unmatched: 2. Per germline, CDR1 SNHLY and CDR2 FYNNEI. CDR3 in amino acids: CASRRTSGGNEQFF. The CDR3 DNA reads as TGTGCCAGCAGGCGGACTAGCGGGGGCAATGAGCAGTTCTTC.

The chain links TRBV12-5 to TRBJ2-3; either TRBD1 or TRBD2 may supply D (5 bases each). Germline V gene lookup returns CDR1 LGHNT and CDR2 FRNRAP. This CDR3 region has 20 residues. Trimming pared 3 bases from V and 4 bases from J, leaving 29 bases between. Here the CDR3 reads CASGFHRGSGRYARADTQYF. The CDR3 DNA is TGTGCTAGTGGTTTCCACCGGGGCAGTGGCAGATACGCACGGGCAGATACGCAGTATTTT.

V and J are TRBV6-5 and TRBJ2-1; a weak D match, TRBD2 (5 bases). CDR3 length equals 12 residues. V lost 2 bases, J lost 6 bases, and 5 bases lay in between. Germline lookup yields CDR1 MNHEY and CDR2 SVGAGI. The CDR3 here is CASSYEGNEQFF. In DNA, the CDR3 is TGTGCCAGCAGTTACGAGGGCAATGAGCAGTTCTTC.

J is TRBJ1-1 and V is TRBV7-2; a weak D match, TRBD1 (5 bases). V shed 3 bases and J shed 11 bases, with 25 bases lying between them. From germline, CDR1 is SGHTA and CDR2 FQGNSA. This CDR3 spans 16 amino acids. This chain's CDR3 is CASSFTRGLSGLEAFF. The DNA of the CDR3 is TGTGCCAGCAGCTTTACTCGGGGCCTATCGGGCTTAGAGGCTTTCTTT.

The V and J genes are TRBV7-8 and TRBJ2-5, with 7 bases matching TRBD2. With 6 bases clipped from V and 1 base from J, the junction kept 11 bases outside the gene matches. The length of the CDR3 is 16 residues. Germline V lookup: CDR1 SGHVS, CDR2 FQNEAQ. The CDR3 nucleotides read TGTGCCAGCAGTCCGAGACCAAGCGGGATCCAAGAGACCCAGTACTTC. Amino acid sequence: CASSPRPSGIQETQYF.

The chain is built from TRBV7-9 and TRBJ1-1; no definite D call. The CDR3 runs 13 residues. Germline CDR1 is SEHNR and CDR2 is FQNEAQ (reference sequence). With 1 base removed from V and 0 bases from J, the gap between germline ends came to 3 bases. CDR3 nucleotides: TGTGCCAGCAGCTTAGGAATGAACACTGAAGCTTTCTTT. The encoded protein is CASSLGMNTEAFF.

The genes are TRBV5-1 and TRBJ1-1; 7 bases map to TRBD1. The CDR3 sequence is 15 residues long. Germline CDR1 SGHRS, CDR2 YFSETQ. J lost 3 bases, V lost 4 bases, and 9 bases had no gene match. This CDR3 is CASSPVQGRDTEAFF. CDR3 DNA sequence: TGCGCCAGCAGCCCGGTACAGGGGAGGGACACTGAAGCTTTCTTT.

V is TRBV12-3 or TRBV12-4 and J is TRBJ1-3, with D unresolved. V lost 8 bases and J 4 bases, leaving 9 bases between the germline ends. This CDR3 comprises 12 residues. The CDR3 loop is CASRPWGNTIYF. The CDR3 DNA reads as TGTGCCAGCCGTCCATGGGGAAACACCATATATTTT.

The chain employs TRBV5-4 and TRBJ1-1; TRBD1 is a possible D gene (6 bases). The CDR3 covers 15 residues. Germline V gene lookup returns CDR1 SGHNT and CDR2 YYREEE (reference sequence). The germline V and J ends were trimmed by 4 bases and 1 base, with 14 bases remaining between them. The CDR3, as DNA: TGTGCCAGCAGCCCAGGGGCAAAGACGAACACTGAAGCTTTCTTT. This gives the protein CASSPGAKTNTEAFF. The full variable domain, completed using reference TRBV5-4 and TRBJ1-1, is ETGVTQSPTHLIKTRGQQVTLRCSSQSGHNTVSWYQQALGQGPQFIFQYYREEENGRGNFPPRFSGLQFPNYSSELNVNALELDDSALYLCASSPGAKTNTEAFFGQGTRLTVV.

CDR3 region: CASSLAQGSGYTF. Written as DNA, the CDR3 is TGTGCCAGCAGCTTGGCCCAGGGATCGGGCTACACCTTC. This chain links TRBV5-6 with TRBJ1-2, with D possibly being TRBD1 (5 bases). The CDR3 runs to 13 residues. Looked up from germline, CDR1 is SGHDT and CDR2 is YYEEEE. V was pared by 0 bases and J by 8 bases, with 11 bases between.

This chain joins TRBV5-1 and TRBJ2-3; D is possibly TRBD1 (6 bases). In germline, CDR1 is SGHRS, CDR2 YFSETQ. This CDR3 comprises 14 residues. The V and J ends lost 2 bases and 6 bases respectively, with 13 bases between them. The CDR3: CASSLITGMDTQYF. The CDR3 DNA follows: TGCGCCAGCAGCTTAATTACAGGGATGGATACGCAGTATTTT.

V usage is TRBV5-6 and J usage is TRBJ1-1; the D gene is possibly TRBD1 (5 bases). Germline V gene data show CDR1 as SGHDT and CDR2 as YYEEEE. CDR3 length equals 19 residues. The V gene lost 1 base and the J gene lost 5 bases, with 27 bases spanning the gap. The CDR3 reads CASSLFELEGSLVDTEAFF. The DNA for the CDR3 is TGTGCCAGCAGCTTGTTTGAGCTCGAGGGGTCCCTTGTGGATACTGAAGCTTTCTTT.

The chain joins TRBV7-9 to TRBJ2-1; TRBD2 matches at 7 bases. This CDR3 has 14 amino acids. Germline V CDR1 and CDR2: SEHNR, FQNEAQ (reference sequence). J lost 7 bases, V lost 7 bases, and 10 bases had no gene match. CDR3 coding DNA: TGTGCCAGCATCGTGAGCGGGGTGGGGAATGAGCAGTTCTTC. It specifies CASIVSGVGNEQFF.

CDR3 sequence: CASSLQGFSYVGYTF. In nucleotides, the CDR3 is TGTGCCAGCAGTCTACAGGGCTTCTCTTATGTTGGCTACACCTTC. This chain links TRBV27 with TRBJ1-2; the D gene is possibly TRBD1 (6 bases). The CDR3 is made up of 15 amino acids. Germline assignment: CDR1 MNHEY and CDR2 SMNVEV (reference sequence). Trimming removed 5 bases at V and 7 bases at J, with 20 bases between.

This clone was found once. The V gene is TRBV4-2, the J gene TRBJ2-6, with D possibly TRBD2 on 5 matching bases. V lost 0 bases and J 2 bases, leaving 14 bases between the germline ends. The CDR3 totals 18 residues. Germline loops: CDR1 LGHNA, CDR2 YNFKEQ. CDR3 region: CASSQEQRGLAGANVLTF. CDR3 bases: TGTGCCAGCAGCCAAGAGCAACGGGGATTGGCTGGGGCCAACGTCCTGACTTTC.

The V call is TRBV5-6, the J call TRBJ1-3; D is uncertain. The germline V and J ends were trimmed by 1 base and 4 bases, with 9 bases remaining between them. CDR3 length equals 14 residues. CDR1 is SGHDT, CDR2 YYEEEE, per germline. For the CDR3, the DNA is TGTGCCAGCAGCTTGTCGACACTCGGAAACACCATATATTTT. It is translated as CASSLSTLGNTIYF.

The V call is TRBV27, the J call TRBJ1-1; the D gene is possibly TRBD1 (6 bases). The CDR3 is 13 amino acids. CDR1 and CDR2 (germline): MNHEY, SMNVEV (reference sequence). Trimming pared 8 bases from V and 1 base from J, leaving 11 bases between. CDR3 amino acids: CASLGAWNTEAFF. The DNA of the CDR3 is TGTGCCAGCTTGGGGGCTTGGAACACTGAAGCTTTCTTT.

The chain uses TRBV7-6 and TRBJ2-7, with D unresolved. V gave up 2 bases and J gave up 6 bases, with 17 bases separating them. The CDR3 contains 15 residues. Germline V gene data show CDR1 as SGHVS and CDR2 as FNYEAQ. The CDR3 bases are TGTGCCAGCAGCTTATGGACCGATCCTACGAGCGAGCAGTACTTC. It encodes CASSLWTDPTSEQYF.